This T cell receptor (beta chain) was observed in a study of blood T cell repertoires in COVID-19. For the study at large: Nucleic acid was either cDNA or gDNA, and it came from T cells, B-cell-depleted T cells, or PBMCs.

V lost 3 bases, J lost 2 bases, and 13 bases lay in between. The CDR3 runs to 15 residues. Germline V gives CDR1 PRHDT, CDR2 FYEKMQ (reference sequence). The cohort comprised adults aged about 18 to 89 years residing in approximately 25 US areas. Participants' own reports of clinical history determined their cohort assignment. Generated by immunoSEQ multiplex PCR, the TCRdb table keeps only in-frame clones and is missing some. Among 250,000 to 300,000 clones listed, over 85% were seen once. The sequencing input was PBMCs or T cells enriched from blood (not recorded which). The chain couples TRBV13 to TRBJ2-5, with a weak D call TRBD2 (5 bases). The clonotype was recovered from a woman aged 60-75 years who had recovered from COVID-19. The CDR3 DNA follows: TGTGCCAGCAGCTTCTCGCGGACTTCTCAAGAGACCCAGTACTTC. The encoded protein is CASSFSRTSQETQYF. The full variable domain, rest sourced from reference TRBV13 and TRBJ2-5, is AAGVIQSPRHLIKEKRETATLKCYPIPRHDTVYWYQQGPGQDPQFLISFYEKMQSDKGSIPDRFSAQQFSDYHSELNMSSLELGDSALYFCASSFSRTSQETQYFGPGTRLLVL.